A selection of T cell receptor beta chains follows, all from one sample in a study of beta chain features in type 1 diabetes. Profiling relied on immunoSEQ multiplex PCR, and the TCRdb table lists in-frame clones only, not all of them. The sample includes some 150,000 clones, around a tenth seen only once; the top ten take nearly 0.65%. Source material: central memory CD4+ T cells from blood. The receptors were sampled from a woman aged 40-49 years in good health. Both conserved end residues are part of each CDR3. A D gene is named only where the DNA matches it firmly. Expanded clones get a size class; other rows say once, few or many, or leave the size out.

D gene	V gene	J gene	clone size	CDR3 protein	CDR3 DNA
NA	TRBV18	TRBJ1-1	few	CASSGTVNTEAFF	TGTGCCAGCTCAGGTACGGTGAACACTGAAGCTTTCTTT
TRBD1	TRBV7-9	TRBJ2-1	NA	CASRKTGGNEQFF	TGTGCCAGCAGGAAGACAGGGGGCAATGAGCAGTTCTTC
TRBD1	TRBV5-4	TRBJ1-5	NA	CASSIGTGAAQPQHF	TGTGCCAGCAGCATCGGGACAGGGGCGGCTCAGCCCCAGCATTTT
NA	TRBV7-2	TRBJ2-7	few	CASSLGGLYEQYF	TGTGCCAGCAGCTTAGGTGGACTGTACGAGCAGTACTTC
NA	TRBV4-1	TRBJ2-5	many	CASSQGEGARRETQYF	TGCGCCAGCAGCCAAGGGGAAGGGGCCCGGAGAGAGACCCAGTACTTC
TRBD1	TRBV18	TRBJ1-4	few	CASSPRDREKLFF	TGTGCCAGCTCACCTAGGGACAGGGAGAAGCTGTTTTTT
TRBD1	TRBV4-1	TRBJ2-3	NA	CASSPGQGADTQYF	TGCGCCAGCAGCCCTGGACAGGGGGCAGATACGCAGTATTTT
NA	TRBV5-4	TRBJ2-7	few	CASSPTSTRTAYEQYF	TGTGCCAGCAGCCCTACGTCGACCCGGACAGCTTACGAGCAGTACTTC
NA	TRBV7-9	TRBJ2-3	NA	CASSFEGADTQYF	TGTGCCAGCAGCTTTGAGGGGGCAGATACGCAGTATTTT
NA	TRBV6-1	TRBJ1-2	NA	CASSPTDSYGYTF	TGTGCCAGCAGTCCGACTGACTCCTATGGCTACACCTTC
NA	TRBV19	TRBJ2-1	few	CASSIRQENNEQFF	TGTGCCAGTAGTATACGACAGGAAAACAATGAGCAGTTCTTC
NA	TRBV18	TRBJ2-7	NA	CASSPPTRDEQYF	TGTGCCAGCTCACCACCGACTAGAGACGAGCAGTACTTC
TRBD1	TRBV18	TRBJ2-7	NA	CASSPGQGAMNEQYF	TGTGCCAGCTCACCGGGTCAGGGGGCGATGAACGAGCAGTACTTC
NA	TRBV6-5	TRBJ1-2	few	CASSYTAERGYTF	TGTGCCAGCAGTTACACGGCGGAGAGGGGCTACACCTTC
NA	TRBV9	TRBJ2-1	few	CASSVATRSNEQFF	TGTGCCAGCAGCGTAGCTACCCGGAGCAATGAGCAGTTCTTC
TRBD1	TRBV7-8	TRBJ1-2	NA	CASSTARAGGYGYTF	TGTGCCAGCAGCACCGCTAGGGCAGGGGGCTATGGCTACACCTTC
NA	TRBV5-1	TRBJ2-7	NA	CASSFVGSEQYF	TGCGCCAGCAGCTTCGTCGGGAGCGAGCAGTACTTC
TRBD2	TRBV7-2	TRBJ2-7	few	CASSSSGVREQYF	TGTGCCAGCAGCTCAAGCGGGGTAAGGGAGCAGTACTTC
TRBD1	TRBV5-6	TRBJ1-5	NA	CATHNPGTGNFGDQPQHF	TGTGCCACACATAACCCCGGGACAGGGAACTTTGGCGATCAGCCCCAGCATTTT
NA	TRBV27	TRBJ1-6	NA	CASSKMSGGYNSPLHF	TGTGCCAGCAGCAAGATGTCGGGGGGCTATAATTCACCCCTCCACTTT
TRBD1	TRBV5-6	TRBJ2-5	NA	CASSITGTGGQETQYF	TGTGCCAGCAGCATTACCGGGACAGGGGGACAAGAGACCCAGTACTTC
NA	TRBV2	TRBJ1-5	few	CASRLQGTSNQPQHF	TGTGCCAGCCGGTTACAGGGTACAAGCAATCAGCCCCAGCATTTT
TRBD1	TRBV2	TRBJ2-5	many	CASSVGQEETQYF	TGTGCCAGCAGTGTTGGACAGGAAGAGACCCAGTACTTC